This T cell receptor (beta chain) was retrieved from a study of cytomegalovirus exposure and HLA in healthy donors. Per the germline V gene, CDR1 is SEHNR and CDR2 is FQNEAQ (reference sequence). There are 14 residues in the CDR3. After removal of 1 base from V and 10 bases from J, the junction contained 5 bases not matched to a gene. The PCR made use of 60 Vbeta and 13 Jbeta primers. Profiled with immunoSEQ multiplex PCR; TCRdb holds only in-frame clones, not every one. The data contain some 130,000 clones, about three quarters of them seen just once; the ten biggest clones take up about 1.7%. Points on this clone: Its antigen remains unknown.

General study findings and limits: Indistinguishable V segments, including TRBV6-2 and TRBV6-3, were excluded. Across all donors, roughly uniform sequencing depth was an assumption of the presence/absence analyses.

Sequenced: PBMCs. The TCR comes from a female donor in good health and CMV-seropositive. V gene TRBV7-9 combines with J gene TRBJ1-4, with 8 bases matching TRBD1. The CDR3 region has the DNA TGTGCCAGCAGCTTAGGTCAGGGGGCGAGAAAACTGTTTTTT. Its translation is CASSLGQGARKLFF.